What follows are 32 T cell receptor beta chains derived from one specimen sequenced in a study of neurological immune-mediated disorders. MiXCR, run by TCRdb on the 5' RACE reads, gives a single entry per CDR3 protein. The data hold around 16,000 distinct CDR3 sequences, with 3.5% observed a single time. The sequencing sample was made of CD8+ T cells from blood. The receptors come from a woman aged 40 to 55 in good health.

This clonotype was counted at least ten times. The rearrangement joins TRBV6-5 to TRBJ1-2; D is ambiguous. CDR1 and CDR2 (germline): MNHEY, SVGAGI. Trimming took 0 bases from V and 8 from J, leaving 13 bases between them. The CDR3 has 14 residues. CDR3 bases: TGTGCCAGCAGTTACTCCCTGGGAGTGAACGGCTACACCTTC. Residues: CASSYSLGVNGYTF.

A remark on this clonotype: An end of the junction differs from the germline gene, which may be a read error. The chain is built from TRBV2 and TRBJ2-7; 9 nucleotides align to TRBD1. There are 14 residues in the CDR3. CDR1 is SNHLY, CDR2 FYNNEI, per germline. CDR3 nucleotide sequence: TGTGCCAGCAGCGCAGGGACAGGGTCCTACGAGGAGTACTTC. Translated: CASSAGTGSYEEYF.

Ten or more counts support this clonotype. This chain links TRBV6-1 with TRBJ2-5; 12 nucleotides align to TRBD2. The CDR3 sequence is 15 residues long. Germline V lookup: CDR1 MNHNS, CDR2 SASEGT. Unmatched junction bases numbered 2, after V lost 2 bases and J lost 4 bases. This CDR3 reads CASSELAGGPETQYF. CDR3 coding DNA: TGTGCCAGCAGTGAACTAGCGGGAGGGCCAGAGACCCAGTACTTC.

This clonotype was found once. The CDR3 reads CASSYPDRDSNQPQHF. The CDR3 DNA follows: TGTGCCAGCAGTTACCCCGACAGGGACAGCAATCAGCCCCAGCATTTT. This chain links TRBV6-2 or TRBV6-3 with TRBJ1-5; TRBD1 matches 7 bases. Per germline, CDR1 MNHEY and CDR2 SVGEGT. The V segment lost 2 bases and the J segment 1 base; nucleotides outside the gene matches: 5. The CDR3 contains 16 residues.

There are many counts of this clonotype. The gene calls are TRBV20-1 and TRBJ2-7; 7 nucleotides align to TRBD1. Per the germline V gene, CDR1 is DFQATT and CDR2 is SNEGSKA (reference sequence). This CDR3 comprises 16 residues. With 3 bases clipped from V and 2 bases from J, the junction kept 13 bases outside the gene matches. The CDR3 region has the DNA TGCAGTGCTAGGACTCCCCGGGACAGTCACCCCTACGAGCAGTACTTC. This codes for CSARTPRDSHPYEQYF.

This clonotype was observed many times. J is TRBJ2-1 and V is TRBV29-1, with 10 bases that match TRBD2. The germline V gene encodes CDR1 SQVTM and CDR2 ANQGSEA. After removal of 8 bases from V and 2 bases from J, the junction contained 3 bases not matched to a gene. The CDR3 contains 13 residues. CDR3 protein: CSMTSGPYNEQFF. CDR3 coding DNA: TGCAGCATGACTAGCGGGCCCTACAATGAGCAGTTCTTC.

This clonotype was observed many times. The J gene is TRBJ2-7, the V gene TRBV5-1; maybe TRBD1 (6 bases). Trimming stripped 2 bases from V and 5 bases from J, with 8 bases between. Per the germline V gene, CDR1 is SGHRS and CDR2 is YFSETQ. The CDR3 contains 12 residues. The CDR3, as DNA: TGCGCCAGCAGCTTCCGGGACAACGAGCAGTACTTC. This encodes CASSFRDNEQYF.

This clonotype was seen many times. V is TRBV20-1 and J is TRBJ2-7; TRBD2 agrees at 12 bases. The CDR3 totals 14 residues. V lost 5 bases to trimming and J lost 2 bases; unmatched junction nucleotides: 4. CDR1 and CDR2 from the germline V gene are DFQATT and SNEGSKA (reference sequence). CDR3 loop: CSAPRLAGAYEQYF. In nucleotides, the CDR3 is TGCAGTGCTCCCCGACTAGCGGGAGCCTACGAGCAGTACTTC.

This clonotype has a count of ten or more. This chain uses TRBV28 with TRBJ2-7; TRBD2 matches 7 bases. J was trimmed by 3 bases and V by 4 bases; bases with no gene match: 12. CDR3 size: 16 residues. Germline V lookup: CDR1 MDHEN, CDR2 SYDVKM. The CDR3 DNA is TGTGCCAGCAGTTCTAGACCGGGACGGGGGGTCTACGAGCAGTACTTC. Amino acids: CASSSRPGRGVYEQYF.

This clonotype was seen ten or more times. The chain joins TRBV6-6 to TRBJ2-5; possible D gene TRBD1, 6 bases. The CDR3 length is 17 residues. Germline V gene lookup returns CDR1 MNHNY and CDR2 SVGAGI (reference sequence). Trimming removed 2 bases from V and 3 bases from J, with 19 bases in between. CDR3 nucleotides: TGTGCCAGCAGTTACAGGGCCGGCTTGGGACAAGAAGAGACCCAGTACTTC. The encoded protein is CASSYRAGLGQEETQYF.

Many counts were recorded for this clonotype. The chain is built from TRBV6-5 and TRBJ2-7; 7 bases match TRBD1. The CDR3 covers 13 residues. V lost 6 bases and J lost 3; bases outside the gene matches: 5. The germline V gene has CDR1 MNHEY and CDR2 SVGAGI. The CDR3 DNA reads as TGTGCCAGCAGCCCCGGGACAGTCTACGAGCAGTACTTC. Its translation is CASSPGTVYEQYF.

In its sample, this clonotype was seen many times. The chain joins TRBV10-3 to TRBJ2-7; maybe TRBD1 (5 bases). This CDR3 spans 12 amino acids. Germline V gene data show CDR1 as ENHRY and CDR2 as SYGVKD. V lost 8 bases and J 5 bases, leaving 13 bases between the germline ends. The chain's CDR3 is CAIGSTVDEQYF. The CDR3 DNA reads TGTGCCATCGGTTCGACAGTTGACGAGCAGTACTTC.

This clonotype was seen at least ten times. The V call is TRBV5-1, the J call TRBJ2-7, with D tentatively TRBD2 (6 bases). This CDR3 is 14 amino acids long. Germline V gene data show CDR1 as SGHRS and CDR2 as YFSETQ. The V gene lost 0 bases and the J gene lost 2 bases, with 9 bases spanning the gap. The CDR3 loop is CASSLERGTYEQYF. DNA for the CDR3: TGCGCCAGCAGCTTGGAACGGGGGACCTACGAGCAGTACTTC.

Ten or more counts support this clonotype. V is TRBV3-1 and J is TRBJ2-2; D unresolved. This CDR3 has 17 amino acids. CDR1 and CDR2 (germline): LGHDT, YNNKEL (reference sequence). Trimming cost V 0 bases and J 2 bases, with 13 bases left between them. Here the CDR3 reads CASSQDWSARNTGELFF. CDR3 DNA: TGTGCCAGCAGCCAAGATTGGAGCGCAAGAAACACCGGGGAGCTGTTTTTT.

This clonotype has a count of ten or more. The chain joins TRBV24-1 to TRBJ2-5; D is perhaps TRBD2 (5 bases). This CDR3 region has 13 residues. Germline loops: CDR1 KGHDR, CDR2 SFDVKD. Trimming removed 12 bases from V and 2 bases from J, with 15 bases in between. The CDR3 DNA reads as TGTGCCTCCACACGGACTGAGCAAGAGACCCAGTACTTC. Translating gives CASTRTEQETQYF.

This clonotype was counted many times. The chain recombines TRBV11-2 with TRBJ1-1; no clear D gene. The CDR3 covers 13 residues. Germline-derived CDR1 and CDR2 are SGHAT and FQNNGV. Trimming removed 3 bases at V and 5 bases at J, with 10 bases between. Here the CDR3 reads CASSFWEETEAFF. The CDR3 region has the DNA TGTGCCAGCAGCTTCTGGGAAGAAACTGAAGCTTTCTTT.

This clonotype came up many times. The chain joins TRBV5-6 to TRBJ1-1, with TRBD1 matching over 11 bases. V was pared by 2 bases and J by 4 bases, with 1 base of the junction left unmatched. This CDR3 has 14 amino acids. Germline-derived CDR1 and CDR2 are SGHDT and YYEEEE. Here the CDR3 reads CASSFGTGGTEAFF. The CDR3 nucleotides are TGTGCCAGCAGCTTTGGGACAGGGGGCACTGAAGCTTTCTTT.

This clonotype was counted at least ten times. This chain links TRBV12-3 or TRBV12-4 with TRBJ1-1; maybe TRBD1 (6 bases). V shed 4 bases and J shed 1 base, with 19 bases lying between them. This CDR3 is 17 amino acids long. CDR3: CASSSLRTVIANTEAFF. The CDR3 DNA follows: TGTGCCAGCAGTTCCCTGAGGACAGTTATAGCGAACACTGAAGCTTTCTTT.

This clonotype appeared many times. The chain couples TRBV28 to TRBJ1-4; D perhaps matches TRBD1 (5 bases). The V gene's germline CDR1 is MDHEN and CDR2 SYDVKM. The CDR3 covers 11 residues. Trimming stripped 6 bases from V and 12 bases from J, with 11 bases between. The CDR3 spells CASSLGVELFF. The CDR3 nucleotides read TGTGCCAGCAGCTTAGGGGTAGAACTGTTTTTT.

This clonotype showed up many times. The chain has TRBV4-2 and TRBJ2-2; D possibly matches TRBD1 or TRBD2 (5 bases each). This CDR3 spans 17 amino acids. Germline V gives CDR1 LGHNA, CDR2 YNFKEQ. Trimming cost V 0 bases and J 3 bases, with 14 bases left between them. The CDR3 nucleotides are TGTGCCAGCAGCCAAGAATTGGGGGTTACCGACACCGGGGAGCTGTTTTTT. Translating gives CASSQELGVTDTGELFF.

This clonotype was counted many times. The genes are TRBV2 and TRBJ2-7, with D perhaps TRBD1 (6 bases). The CDR3 has 14 residues. Trimming removed 7 bases at V and 0 bases at J, with 13 bases between. Germline V gene data show CDR1 as SNHLY and CDR2 as FYNNEI. CDR3 DNA sequence: TGTGCCAGCATTGACAGGAGGAGCTCCTACGAGCAGTACTTC. Translating gives CASIDRRSSYEQYF.

This clonotype is medium-sized (0.01 to 0.1%) in the sample. The rearrangement links TRBV15 to TRBJ2-5; 9 bases are shared with TRBD1. In germline, CDR1 is LNHNV, CDR2 YYDKDF (reference sequence). The CDR3 has 17 residues. J lost 1 base, V lost 4 bases, and 10 bases had no gene match. The CDR3 sequence: CATSTHRDRVGQETQYF. For the CDR3, the DNA is TGTGCCACCAGCACACACCGGGACAGGGTTGGCCAAGAGACCCAGTACTTC.

In this sample, this clonotype is medium-sized. The chain recombines TRBV6-5 with TRBJ1-3; 8 bases map to TRBD1. Germline V gives CDR1 MNHEY, CDR2 SVGAGI. Unmatched junction bases numbered 6, after V lost 6 bases and J lost 2 bases. This CDR3 has 15 residues. CDR3 region: CASRDGTGTGNTIYF. The CDR3 nucleotides are TGTGCCAGCAGGGACGGGACAGGCACTGGAAACACCATATATTTT.

Judged by abundance, this clonotype is medium-sized. J is TRBJ1-5 and V is TRBV24-1; D is perhaps TRBD1 (5 bases). V lost 2 bases to trimming and J lost 2 bases, with 12 bases between them. CDR3 length equals 16 residues. CDR1 and CDR2 (germline): KGHDR, SFDVKD. CDR3 in DNA: TGTGCCACCAGTGATTGGAGGGGTGGGGGCAATCAGCCCCAGCATTTT. Amino acid sequence: CATSDWRGGGNQPQHF.

This clonotype was counted at least ten times. V and J are TRBV28 and TRBJ1-2, with TRBD1 identical over 10 bases. Looked up from germline, CDR1 is MDHEN and CDR2 is SYDVKM. V lost 4 bases and J lost 8; bases outside the gene matches: 10. This CDR3 comprises 15 residues. The DNA of the CDR3 is TGTGCCAGCAGTTGGATCCTTGGGACAGGGGAGGGCTACACCTTC. Encoded protein: CASSWILGTGEGYTF.

This clonotype was seen ten or more times. The chain carries TRBV14 and TRBJ2-7; D unresolved. Germline lookup yields CDR1 SGHDN and CDR2 FVKESK. V gave up 4 bases and J gave up 6 bases, with 13 bases separating them. There are 13 residues in the CDR3. For the CDR3, the DNA is TGTGCCAGCAGCCCCAGTAGTTTATCCGAGCAGTACTTC. This encodes CASSPSSLSEQYF.

By frequency in the sample, this clonotype is medium-sized. The chain recombines TRBV27 with TRBJ2-1; TRBD2 agrees at 8 bases. The V segment lost 7 bases and the J segment 8 bases; nucleotides outside the gene matches: 7. Per the germline V gene, CDR1 is MNHEY and CDR2 is SMNVEV (reference sequence). The CDR3 totals 13 residues. The CDR3 DNA is TGTGCCAGCAACAAGCGGGAGTGGGATGAGCAGTTCTTC. This codes for CASNKREWDEQFF.

This clonotype was counted ten times or more. CDR3 amino acids: CASSGDSFYPYGYTF. In DNA form, the CDR3 reads TGTGCCAGCAGCGGGGACAGTTTCTACCCCTATGGCTACACCTTC. The rearrangement uses TRBV5-6 and TRBJ1-2; 7 positions agree with TRBD1. Germline loops: CDR1 SGHDT, CDR2 YYEEEE. The CDR3 is made up of 15 amino acids. V shed 4 bases, J shed 4 bases, and the junction held 10 bases outside the gene matches.

This clonotype was detected ten times or more. This chain joins TRBV12-3 or TRBV12-4 and TRBJ2-7; D possibly corresponds to TRBD2 (5 bases). With 3 bases removed from V and 6 bases from J, the gap between germline ends came to 6 bases. This CDR3 is 11 amino acids long. CDR3 bases: TGTGCCAGCAGTTTTGGGAGCGAGCAGTACTTC. The encoded protein is CASSFGSEQYF.

This clonotype was observed many times. This is likely a read error, given that the CDR3 carries no conserved phenylalanine or tryptophan at its end. Because the CDR3's place on the DNA is in doubt, the DNA is left out and the CDR3 is given as listed by TCRdb. The CDR3 loop is CSPGWDARG. This chain connects TRBV20-1 to TRBJ1-3. Germline CDR1 DFQATT, CDR2 SNEGSKA (reference sequence). The CDR3 adds up to 9 amino acids, both ends counted.

This clonotype showed up many times. The chain couples TRBV15 to TRBJ2-2, with TRBD1 matching over 8 bases. The CDR3 spans 16 residues. The J segment lost 4 bases and the V segment lost 1 base, leaving 5 bases of the junction unmatched. CDR1 and CDR2 (germline): LNHNV, YYDKDF (reference sequence). CDR3 in amino acids: CATSRAGGSGTGELFF. The CDR3 bases are TGTGCCACCAGCAGAGCAGGGGGCTCGGGCACCGGGGAGCTGTTTTTT.

This clonotype was seen many times. The rearrangement links TRBV15 to TRBJ2-5, with unresolved D. Germline V gives CDR1 LNHNV, CDR2 YYDKDF (reference sequence). CDR3 length equals 15 residues. Trimming took off 4 bases at V and 2 bases at J, with 14 bases between the two ends. The CDR3 nucleotides read TGTGCCACCAGCATTGGACCTCTCTCGCAAGAGACCCAGTACTTC. This sequence encodes CATSIGPLSQETQYF.